The 17 T cell receptor beta chains below were found in one sample sequenced in a study of T cell changes during pregnancy in multiple sclerosis (dated by TCRdb to between 2019 and 2020). The method behind the library was the immunoSEQ multiplex PCR assay. The source is immuneACCESS, and TCRdb retained only in-frame sequences with V and J called. Part of the clones is not carried over; for the studies checked, unresolved V genes explain less than half of this, and the remainder is unexplained. The sample profile shows around 66,000 clones; around nine tenths of them were found once. Jointly, the top ten make up 3.3% of the sample. The sequenced sample was peripheral blood, obtained in the first trimester of pregnancy. The receptor set was obtained from a female donor in good health, enrolled as a control in a pregnancy study.

This clone is a singleton in its sample. The chain uses TRBV9 and TRBJ2-5; the D gene is possibly TRBD1 (6 bases). Germline loops: CDR1 SGDLS, CDR2 YYNGEE. V lost 3 bases to trimming and J lost 1 base, with 10 bases between them. The CDR3 consists of 14 residues. The CDR3 sequence: CASSEGHPQETQYF. In DNA, the CDR3 is TGTGCCAGCAGCGAGGGACATCCCCAAGAGACCCAGTACTTC.

The chain recombines TRBV7-6 with TRBJ2-7; 10 bases agree with TRBD1. Germline assignment: CDR1 SGHVS and CDR2 FNYEAQ. J was trimmed by 5 bases and V by 5 bases; bases with no gene match: 3. The CDR3 loop spans 13 amino acids. DNA of the CDR3: TGTGCCAGCAGCCGGGACAGGGGCCACGAGCAGTACTTC. Translation gives CASSRDRGHEQYF.

The V gene is TRBV7-9, the J gene TRBJ2-3; 9 bases map to TRBD1. Germline V lookup: CDR1 SEHNR, CDR2 FQNEAQ (reference sequence). V shed 1 base and J 0 bases; nucleotides not matched to a gene: 5. There are 17 residues in the CDR3. The CDR3 coding sequence is TGTGCCAGCAGCTTAGGGGGACAGGGATGGAGCACAGATACGCAGTATTTT. Translation: CASSLGGQGWSTDTQYF.

This rearrangement joins TRBV14 to TRBJ2-7; 10 bases align to TRBD2. The CDR3 has 15 amino acids. Germline V gene data show CDR1 as SGHDN and CDR2 as FVKESK. The junction had 10 bases not matched to a gene; V was cut back by 5 bases and J by 6 bases. CDR3 loop: CASSIQLAGLPEQYF. The CDR3 DNA is TGTGCCAGCAGCATTCAACTAGCGGGACTGCCCGAGCAGTACTTC.

This chain links TRBV7-9 with TRBJ2-7, with 7 bases matching TRBD1. CDR1 is SEHNR and CDR2 is FQNEAQ in the germline V gene (reference sequence). V lost 5 bases to trimming and J lost 0 bases; unmatched junction nucleotides: 10. The CDR3 sequence is 16 residues long. The DNA of the CDR3 is TGTGCCAGCAGCCCCGCACAGGGGCTGAGCTCCTACGAGCAGTACTTC. Protein: CASSPAQGLSSYEQYF.

V and J are TRBV29-1 and TRBJ1-2; D is unresolved. The V gene's germline CDR1 is SQVTM and CDR2 ANQGSEA. Trimming left V 6 bases short and J 6 bases short, with 26 bases between. The CDR3 is 16 amino acids. The CDR3 DNA is TGCAGCGTCCCATATCGGGAGGGCCGTCTCGACAATGGCTACACCTTC. Its protein product is CSVPYREGRLDNGYTF.

This clone was seen only once. CDR3 region: CASSQEVGLDVLEQYF. CDR3 coding DNA: TGTGCCAGCAGCCAAGAGGTGGGACTGGACGTTTTAGAGCAGTACTTC. V gene TRBV4-2 combines with J gene TRBJ2-7, with D perhaps TRBD2 (6 bases). Trimming left V 0 bases short and J 7 bases short, with 19 bases between. Per the germline V gene, CDR1 is LGHNA and CDR2 is YNFKEQ. The length of the CDR3 is 16 residues.

This clone showed up just a few times. CDR3 sequence reads: CASRFRTGLSYEQYF. The DNA for the CDR3 is TGTGCCAGCAGATTCCGGACAGGGCTCTCCTACGAGCAGTACTTC. This chain links TRBV28 with TRBJ2-7; 8 bases agree with TRBD1. The CDR3 covers 15 residues. Germline V gene data show CDR1 as MDHEN and CDR2 as SYDVKM. J lost 0 bases, V lost 6 bases, and 7 bases had no gene match. The whole variable domain, remainder taken from reference TRBV28 and TRBJ2-7, is DVKVTQSSRYLVKRTGEKVFLECVQDMDHENMFWYRQDPGLGLRLIYFSYDVKMKEKGDIPEGYSVSREKKERFSLILESASTNQTSMYLCASRFRTGLSYEQYFGPGTRLTVT.

V gene TRBV7-6 combines with J gene TRBJ2-7; TRBD2 aligns across 8 bases. V trimming: 5 bases; J trimming: 0 bases; junction bases outside the gene matches: 12. The CDR3 spans 17 residues. Germline V lookup: CDR1 SGHVS, CDR2 FNYEAQ. CDR3 amino acids: CASSPHMAGGDSYEQYF. The CDR3 DNA sequence: TGTGCCAGCAGCCCCCATATGGCGGGGGGTGACTCCTACGAGCAGTACTTC.

The CDR3 DNA sequence: TGTGCCAGCAGCCAAGCGGAAGGGGAACAGCCCCAGCATTTT. This codes for CASSQAEGEQPQHF. V gene TRBV4-2 combines with J gene TRBJ1-5; maybe TRBD1 (5 bases). The ends were cut back, 1 base at V and 7 bases at J, with 11 bases in the middle. The germline V gene has CDR1 LGHNA and CDR2 YNFKEQ. The CDR3 is made up of 14 amino acids.

The J gene is TRBJ1-5, the V gene TRBV19, with D possibly being TRBD1 (6 bases). This CDR3 region has 15 residues. Trimming took 5 bases from V and 1 from J, leaving 12 bases between them. Germline V CDR1 and CDR2: LNHDA, SQIVND (reference sequence). CDR3: CASSSRTESNQPQHF. The CDR3 region has the DNA TGTGCCAGTAGTTCCCGGACAGAAAGCAATCAGCCCCAGCATTTT.

This chain connects TRBV10-3 to TRBJ2-7, with 9 bases aligning to TRBD1. The V gene's germline CDR1 is ENHRY and CDR2 SYGVKD. The trim removed 10 bases at V and 4 bases at J, leaving 11 bases unmatched. This CDR3 comprises 14 residues. CDR3 region: CATWTTGGRYEQYF. The CDR3 coding sequence is TGTGCCACCTGGACCACAGGGGGCAGGTACGAGCAGTACTTC.

This clone occurred a few times. J is TRBJ1-5 and V is TRBV9; 7 positions match TRBD1. The CDR3 consists of 16 residues. The V and J ends lost 0 bases and 7 bases, in that order; junction bases with no gene match: 10. Germline V gives CDR1 SGDLS, CDR2 YYNGEE. The CDR3 DNA reads TGTGCCAGCAGCGTAGGCGCGGGGCCAGGGGGGCAGCCCCAGCATTTT. Residues: CASSVGAGPGGQPQHF.

V is TRBV18 and J is TRBJ2-1; maybe TRBD2 (6 bases). Trimming removed 3 bases at V and 4 bases at J, with 13 bases between. The CDR3 is 15 amino acids. Germline V gene data show CDR1 as KGHSH and CDR2 as LQKENI. The CDR3 region has the DNA TGTGCCAGCTCACCGCCAGGACTACAATACAATGAGCAGTTCTTC. The encoded protein is CASSPPGLQYNEQFF.

The chain joins TRBV7-4 to TRBJ1-4; no clear D. Looked up from germline, CDR1 is SGHVT and CDR2 is SQSDAQ. Trimming pared 2 bases from V and 4 bases from J, leaving 8 bases between. The CDR3 totals 14 residues. Here the CDR3 DNA reads TGTGCCAGCAGCTTAAGGAGTTATAATGAAAAACTGTTTTTT. It encodes CASSLRSYNEKLFF.

The chain recombines TRBV9 with TRBJ1-4; D is possibly TRBD1 (5 bases). This CDR3 has 14 residues. Germline V gives CDR1 SGDLS, CDR2 YYNGEE. Between the trimmed V and J ends, which lost 3 bases and 4 bases, there was a span of 10 bases. CDR3 loop: CASSGGGFNEKLFF. Written as DNA, the CDR3 is TGTGCCAGCAGCGGGGGGGGTTTTAATGAAAAACTGTTTTTT.

This CDR3 reads CASSNPLGGENEQYF. The CDR3 region has the DNA TGTGCCAGTAGTAACCCCCTGGGAGGAGAGAACGAGCAGTACTTC. The V call is TRBV19, the J call TRBJ2-7; D may be TRBD2 (6 bases). Germline loops: CDR1 LNHDA, CDR2 SQIVND (reference sequence). The V end was cut by 4 bases, the J end by 5 bases, with 18 bases between. The CDR3 sequence is 15 residues long.